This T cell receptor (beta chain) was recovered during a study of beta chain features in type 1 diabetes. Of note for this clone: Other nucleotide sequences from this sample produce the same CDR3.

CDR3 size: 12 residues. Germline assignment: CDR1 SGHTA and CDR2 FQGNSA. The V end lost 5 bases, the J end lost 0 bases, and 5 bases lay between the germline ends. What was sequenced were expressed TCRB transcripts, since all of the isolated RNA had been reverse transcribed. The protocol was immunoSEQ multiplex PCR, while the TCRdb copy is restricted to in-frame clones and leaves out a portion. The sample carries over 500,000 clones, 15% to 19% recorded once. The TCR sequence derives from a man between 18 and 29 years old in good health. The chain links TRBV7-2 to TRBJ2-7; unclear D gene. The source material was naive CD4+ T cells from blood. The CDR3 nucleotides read TGTGCCAGCAGCCTTGTCTCCTACGAGCAGTACTTC. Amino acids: CASSLVSYEQYF. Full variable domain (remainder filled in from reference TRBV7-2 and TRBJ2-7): GAGVSQSPSNKVTEKGKDVELRCDPISGHTALYWYRQSLGQGLEFLIYFQGNSAPDKSGLPSDRFSAERTGGSVSTLTIQRTQQEDSAVYLCASSLVSYEQYFGPGTRLTVT.